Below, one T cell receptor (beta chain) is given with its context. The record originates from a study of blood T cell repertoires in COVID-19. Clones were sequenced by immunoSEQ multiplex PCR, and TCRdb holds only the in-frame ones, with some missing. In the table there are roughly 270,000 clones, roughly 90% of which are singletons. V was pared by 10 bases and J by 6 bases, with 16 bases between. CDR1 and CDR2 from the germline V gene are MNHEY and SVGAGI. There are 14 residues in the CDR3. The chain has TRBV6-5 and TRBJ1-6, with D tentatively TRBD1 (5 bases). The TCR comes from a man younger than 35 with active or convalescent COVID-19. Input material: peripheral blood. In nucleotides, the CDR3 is TGTGCCACCGGGGGGGGGAGCGGTAATTCACCCCTCCACTTT. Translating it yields CATGGGSGNSPLHF.